The TCR beta chain described here comes from a study of blood T cell repertoires in COVID-19. Study-wide context: Nucleic acid was either cDNA or gDNA, and it came from T cells, B-cell-depleted T cells, or PBMCs.

Followed longitudinally, the Seattle patients had been enrolled during active infection. Per the original methods: Reference gene primer amplification gave nucleated cell count estimates. Sequencing was performed with immunoSEQ multiplex PCR; in TCRdb, only in-frame clones are kept and a portion is missing. From that table come the V and J calls and clone size; the DNA was used to work out D and trimming. In the table there are about 60,000 clones, over 80% of which are singletons. The CDR3 is 11 residues long. The V gene's germline CDR1 is GTSNPN and CDR2 SVGIG (reference sequence). V shed 3 bases and J shed 9 bases, with 9 bases lying between them.

The receptor comes from a man younger than 40 with COVID-19, enrolled during active disease. The gene calls are TRBV30 and TRBJ1-5; no clear D gene. What was sequenced was peripheral blood. The CDR3 loop reads CAWRTIGPQHF. DNA of the CDR3: TGTGCCTGGAGGACAATCGGGCCCCAGCATTTT.